In this sample, the clone carrying this T cell receptor beta chain turned up many times. Its antigen is currently unknown. RNA transcripts were the template for amplifying TCR beta CDR3 regions. Initially, a first-round RT-PCR of the TCR CDR3 employed the HTBI primer set. Each CDR3 protein gets one entry after TCRdb re-called the multiplex PCR reads with MiXCR. The profile shows nearly 750,000 distinct CDR3 sequences, approximately 36% of them singletons. The data belong to a study of T cells in Graves' hyperthyroidism and ophthalmopathy. Study-level results: Also found in blood were most expanded thyroid clonotypes above 0.001.

The germline CDR1 and CDR2 sequences are ENHRY and SYGVKD. V was shortened by 6 bases and J by 7 bases, with 12 bases between the two germline ends. The CDR3 has 13 residues. Hyperthyroidism patients were newly diagnosed, had disease duration under 2 months, and were aged 18 to 65 years. What was sequenced was blood. The chain couples TRBV10-3 to TRBJ1-4; D is possibly TRBD1 (5 bases). The TCR originated in a middle-aged woman with Graves' hyperthyroidism. In DNA, the CDR3 is TGTGCCATCAGGCAGGGCGGAGGTGAAAAACTGTTTTTT. Residues: CAIRQGGGEKLFF.